Listed below are T cell receptor beta chains from one sample, sequenced in a study of T cells in Graves' hyperthyroidism and ophthalmopathy. TCRdb passed the multiplex PCR reads through MiXCR, listing each CDR3 protein once. The sample has about 290,000 distinct CDR3 sequences; around 13% are singletons. The sample comprised blood. The receptor set was obtained from a woman in her forties with Graves' hyperthyroidism. Each CDR3 is given with its conserved first and last residue. Each record gives: clone size, D gene, J gene, V gene, CDR3 protein, CDR3 DNA. D genes are given only for firm matches. The size of a clone is reported for some rows only, either as once, few or many, or as a class for expanded clones.

abundance: few
d_gene: -
j_gene: TRBJ1-6
v_gene: TRBV20-1
CDR3aa: CSARDRDGGNSPLHF
CDR3nt: TGCAGTGCTAGAGATCGTGACGGAGGGAATTCACCCCTCCACTTT

abundance: many
d_gene: -
j_gene: TRBJ2-1
v_gene: TRBV3-1
CDR3aa: CASSQGAGRYNEQFF
CDR3nt: TGTGCCAGCAGCCAAGGGGCGGGGAGGTACAATGAGCAGTTCTTC

abundance: few
d_gene: -
j_gene: TRBJ2-1
v_gene: TRBV24-1
CDR3aa: CATSPRAPYNEQFF
CDR3nt: TGTGCCACCAGTCCCCGGGCCCCCTACAATGAGCAGTTCTTC

abundance: many
d_gene: -
j_gene: TRBJ2-2
v_gene: TRBV11-2
CDR3aa: CASSDRGRRENTGELFF
CDR3nt: TGTGCCAGCAGCGATCGGGGACGGAGAGAAAACACCGGGGAGCTGTTTTTT

abundance: many
d_gene: -
j_gene: TRBJ1-1
v_gene: TRBV2
CDR3aa: CASSESEVSNTEAFF
CDR3nt: TGTGCCAGCAGTGAAAGCGAGGTTTCGAACACTGAAGCTTTCTTT

abundance: many
d_gene: TRBD1
j_gene: TRBJ2-1
v_gene: TRBV28
CDR3aa: CASSQKTGKSYNEQFF
CDR3nt: TGTGCCAGCAGCCAGAAGACAGGGAAATCCTACAATGAGCAGTTCTTC

abundance: -
d_gene: -
j_gene: TRBJ1-6
v_gene: TRBV6-2/TRBV6-3
CDR3aa: CASSRTDNSPLHF
CDR3nt: TGTGCCAGCAGCCGGACGGACAATTCGCCCCTCCACTTT

abundance: many
d_gene: -
j_gene: TRBJ1-1
v_gene: TRBV5-1
CDR3aa: CASSWTPGLGTEAFF
CDR3nt: TGCGCCAGCAGCTGGACCCCCGGCCTAGGGACTGAAGCTTTCTTT

abundance: -
d_gene: -
j_gene: TRBJ2-1
v_gene: TRBV20-1
CDR3aa: CSVLRGGPYNEQFF
CDR3nt: TGCAGTGTTTTGCGGGGAGGCCCCTACAATGAGCAGTTCTTC

abundance: many
d_gene: TRBD1
j_gene: TRBJ2-1
v_gene: TRBV5-1
CDR3aa: CASSLGSGGPYNEQFF
CDR3nt: TGCGCCAGCAGCTTGGGGTCAGGGGGTCCCTACAATGAGCAGTTCTTC

abundance: many
d_gene: -
j_gene: TRBJ1-6
v_gene: TRBV11-2
CDR3aa: CASSLRGSHSPLHF
CDR3nt: TGTGCCAGCAGCTTACGAGGCTCCCATTCACCCCTCCACTTT

abundance: many
d_gene: -
j_gene: TRBJ2-2
v_gene: TRBV5-1
CDR3aa: CASSLDGRSTGELFF
CDR3nt: TGCGCCAGCAGCTTGGACGGTAGGAGCACCGGGGAGCTGTTTTTT

abundance: few
d_gene: TRBD1
j_gene: TRBJ1-4
v_gene: TRBV20-1
CDR3aa: CSARTGTGHEKLFF
CDR3nt: TGCAGTGCGAGAACCGGGACAGGGCATGAAAAACTGTTTTTT

abundance: many
d_gene: -
j_gene: TRBJ1-1
v_gene: TRBV28
CDR3aa: CASRPSTTGAEAFF
CDR3nt: TGTGCCAGCAGACCCTCGACCACTGGGGCTGAAGCTTTCTTT

abundance: many
d_gene: -
j_gene: TRBJ2-5
v_gene: TRBV7-9
CDR3aa: CASSARQTRETQYF
CDR3nt: TGTGCCAGCAGCGCCCGACAGACCCGGGAGACCCAGTACTTC

abundance: -
d_gene: -
j_gene: TRBJ2-1
v_gene: TRBV28
CDR3aa: CASSRLTYNEQFF
CDR3nt: TGTGCCAGCAGTCGGTTGACCTACAATGAGCAGTTCTTC

abundance: many
d_gene: TRBD2
j_gene: TRBJ2-1
v_gene: TRBV27
CDR3aa: CASSSGRGDGSAYNEQFF
CDR3nt: TGTGCCAGCAGCTCCGGGAGGGGGGACGGTAGCGCCTACAATGAGCAGTTCTTC

abundance: many
d_gene: TRBD2
j_gene: TRBJ2-1
v_gene: TRBV20-1
CDR3aa: CSATPRGRAINEQFF
CDR3nt: TGCAGTGCCACGCCCCGCGGGAGGGCCATCAATGAGCAGTTCTTC

abundance: -
d_gene: -
j_gene: TRBJ2-3
v_gene: TRBV28
CDR3aa: CASSTTLDTQYF
CDR3nt: TGTGCCAGCAGCACAACTCTAGATACGCAGTATTTT

abundance: many
d_gene: -
j_gene: TRBJ2-7
v_gene: TRBV7-2
CDR3aa: CASSLAVPYEQYF
CDR3nt: TGTGCCAGCAGCTTAGCCGTTCCCTACGAGCAGTACTTC

abundance: many
d_gene: -
j_gene: TRBJ1-1
v_gene: TRBV5-6
CDR3aa: CASSPGQHEAFF
CDR3nt: TGTGCCAGCAGCCCAGGACAGCATGAAGCTTTCTTT

abundance: -
d_gene: TRBD1
j_gene: TRBJ1-1
v_gene: TRBV25-1
CDR3aa: CASTYRGGTEAFF
CDR3nt: TGTGCCAGCACATACAGGGGTGGCACTGAAGCTTTCTTT

abundance: many
d_gene: -
j_gene: TRBJ1-3
v_gene: TRBV13
CDR3aa: CASSSRGNTIYF
CDR3nt: TGTGCCAGCAGCTCAAGGGGGAACACCATATATTTT

abundance: -
d_gene: TRBD2
j_gene: TRBJ2-1
v_gene: TRBV11-3
CDR3aa: CASSLGTREREGPPEQFF
CDR3nt: TGTGCCAGCAGCTTAGGCACTCGGGAGCGGGAGGGCCCTCCTGAGCAGTTCTTC

abundance: many
d_gene: -
j_gene: TRBJ2-7
v_gene: TRBV11-2
CDR3aa: CASSAGRFVFEQYF
CDR3nt: TGTGCCAGCAGCGCGGGACGGTTTGTTTTCGAGCAGTACTTC

abundance: -
d_gene: -
j_gene: TRBJ2-3
v_gene: TRBV7-9
CDR3aa: CASSKPRGGSPDTQYF
CDR3nt: TGTGCCAGCAGCAAACCGAGGGGTGGTTCGCCAGATACGCAGTATTTT

abundance: few
d_gene: -
j_gene: TRBJ1-1
v_gene: TRBV13
CDR3aa: CASSSSFGLQQRAMNTEAFF
CDR3nt: TGTGCCAGCAGCTCATCTTTCGGACTGCAACAACGCGCAATGAACACTGAAGCTTTCTTT

abundance: -
d_gene: -
j_gene: TRBJ1-5
v_gene: TRBV20-1
CDR3aa: CSATRGNQPQHF
CDR3nt: TGCAGTGCTACGAGGGGCAATCAGCCCCAGCATTTT

abundance: -
d_gene: TRBD1
j_gene: TRBJ2-7
v_gene: TRBV2
CDR3aa: CASRPGQGSAQYF
CDR3nt: TGTGCCAGCAGGCCGGGACAGGGATCGGCGCAGTACTTC

abundance: many
d_gene: -
j_gene: TRBJ1-2
v_gene: TRBV11-2
CDR3aa: CASGGPTNYGYTF
CDR3nt: TGTGCCAGCGGGGGCCCTACTAACTATGGCTACACCTTC

abundance: many
d_gene: -
j_gene: TRBJ2-7
v_gene: TRBV7-9
CDR3aa: CASTGVSYEQYF
CDR3nt: TGTGCCAGCACAGGGGTCTCCTACGAGCAGTACTTC

abundance: few
d_gene: -
j_gene: TRBJ2-1
v_gene: TRBV10-3
CDR3aa: CAIRRDFNPNEQFF
CDR3nt: TGTGCCATCAGGAGGGACTTCAATCCCAATGAGCAGTTCTTC

abundance: many
d_gene: -
j_gene: TRBJ2-7
v_gene: TRBV12-3/TRBV12-4
CDR3aa: CASSLEGTEQYF
CDR3nt: TGTGCCAGCAGTTTGGAGGGGACAGAGCAGTACTTC

abundance: -
d_gene: TRBD1
j_gene: TRBJ2-7
v_gene: TRBV29-1
CDR3aa: CSVDNGTGKEQYF
CDR3nt: TGCAGCGTTGATAACGGGACAGGGAAGGAGCAGTACTTC

abundance: many
d_gene: -
j_gene: TRBJ2-3
v_gene: TRBV2
CDR3aa: CASSIITDTQYF
CDR3nt: TGTGCCAGCAGTATAATCACAGATACGCAGTATTTT

abundance: few
d_gene: -
j_gene: TRBJ2-1
v_gene: TRBV19
CDR3aa: CASSIQDYYNEQFF
CDR3nt: TGTGCCAGTAGTATTCAGGACTACTACAATGAGCAGTTCTTC

abundance: many
d_gene: -
j_gene: TRBJ1-1
v_gene: TRBV19
CDR3aa: CASTFGRYTEAFF
CDR3nt: TGTGCCAGTACCTTTGGACGGTACACTGAAGCTTTCTTT

abundance: once
d_gene: TRBD1
j_gene: TRBJ2-7
v_gene: TRBV5-5
CDR3aa: CASSFLGTVYEQYF
CDR3nt: TGTGCCAGCAGCTTTTTGGGGACAGTCTACGAGCAGTACTTC

abundance: many
d_gene: -
j_gene: TRBJ1-4
v_gene: TRBV20-1
CDR3aa: CSAGGGKLFF
CDR3nt: TGCAGTGCCGGGGGGGGGAAACTGTTTTTT

abundance: many
d_gene: -
j_gene: TRBJ2-1
v_gene: TRBV7-9
CDR3aa: CASSTSGNEQFF
CDR3nt: TGTGCCAGCAGCACTAGTGGGAATGAGCAGTTCTTC